This T cell receptor beta chain was identified during a study of blood T cell repertoires in COVID-19. The V end lost 3 bases, the J end lost 3 bases, and 14 bases lay between the germline ends. The V gene's germline CDR1 is LNHDA and CDR2 SQIVND (reference sequence). This CDR3 comprises 15 residues. Profiled with immunoSEQ multiplex PCR; TCRdb holds only in-frame clones, not every one. This table has approximately 60,000 clones, about 86% appearing once. The clonotype comes from a human donor in a cohort sampled during active COVID-19. V and J are TRBV19 and TRBJ1-2; D perhaps matches TRBD1 (6 bases). Sequenced sample: peripheral blood. The CDR3 DNA sequence: TGTGCCAGTAGTATGGGAACAGGGACCTACTATGGCTACACCTTC. Translating gives CASSMGTGTYYGYTF.